This T cell receptor beta chain is drawn from a study of post-analysis software for immune sequencing data. Study conclusions and caveats: Compared with controls, patients had more of roughly five TRBV segments, including TRBV5-6, TRBV5-1 and TRBV20-1. Versus controls, multiple sclerosis patients showed significantly lower diversity (normalized Chao1). Same-batch preparations were strongly co-clustered by F measure.

A note on this clonotype: Its specificity is not known.

Looked up from germline, CDR1 is MNHNY and CDR2 is SVGAGI (reference sequence). The CDR3 loop spans 14 amino acids. The V and J ends lost 2 bases and 4 bases, in that order; junction bases with no gene match: 2. Every TCR beta cDNA library bore unique molecular identifiers. TCRdb re-called the PCR reads through MiXCR, storing one row per CDR3 protein. The data show around 400,000 distinct CDR3 sequences, approximately 42% seen once. The chain links TRBV6-6 to TRBJ2-3; 8 bases map to TRBD1. Sequenced material: blood. The sequence was obtained from a girl aged 2 to 10 with multiple sclerosis. The chain's CDR3 is CASSYQDRADTQYF. The CDR3 DNA sequence: TGTGCCAGCAGTTACCAGGACAGGGCAGATACGCAGTATTTT.